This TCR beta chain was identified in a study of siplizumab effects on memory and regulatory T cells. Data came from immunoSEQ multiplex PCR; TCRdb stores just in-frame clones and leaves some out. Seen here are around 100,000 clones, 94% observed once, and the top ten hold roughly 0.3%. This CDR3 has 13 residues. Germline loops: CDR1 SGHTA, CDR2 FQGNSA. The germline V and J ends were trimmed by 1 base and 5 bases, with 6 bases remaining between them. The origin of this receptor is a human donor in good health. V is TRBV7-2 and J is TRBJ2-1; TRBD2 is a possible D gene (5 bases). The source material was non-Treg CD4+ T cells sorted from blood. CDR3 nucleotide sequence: TGTGCCAGCAGCTTAGATAGCGACAATGAGCAGTTCTTC. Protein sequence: CASSLDSDNEQFF.